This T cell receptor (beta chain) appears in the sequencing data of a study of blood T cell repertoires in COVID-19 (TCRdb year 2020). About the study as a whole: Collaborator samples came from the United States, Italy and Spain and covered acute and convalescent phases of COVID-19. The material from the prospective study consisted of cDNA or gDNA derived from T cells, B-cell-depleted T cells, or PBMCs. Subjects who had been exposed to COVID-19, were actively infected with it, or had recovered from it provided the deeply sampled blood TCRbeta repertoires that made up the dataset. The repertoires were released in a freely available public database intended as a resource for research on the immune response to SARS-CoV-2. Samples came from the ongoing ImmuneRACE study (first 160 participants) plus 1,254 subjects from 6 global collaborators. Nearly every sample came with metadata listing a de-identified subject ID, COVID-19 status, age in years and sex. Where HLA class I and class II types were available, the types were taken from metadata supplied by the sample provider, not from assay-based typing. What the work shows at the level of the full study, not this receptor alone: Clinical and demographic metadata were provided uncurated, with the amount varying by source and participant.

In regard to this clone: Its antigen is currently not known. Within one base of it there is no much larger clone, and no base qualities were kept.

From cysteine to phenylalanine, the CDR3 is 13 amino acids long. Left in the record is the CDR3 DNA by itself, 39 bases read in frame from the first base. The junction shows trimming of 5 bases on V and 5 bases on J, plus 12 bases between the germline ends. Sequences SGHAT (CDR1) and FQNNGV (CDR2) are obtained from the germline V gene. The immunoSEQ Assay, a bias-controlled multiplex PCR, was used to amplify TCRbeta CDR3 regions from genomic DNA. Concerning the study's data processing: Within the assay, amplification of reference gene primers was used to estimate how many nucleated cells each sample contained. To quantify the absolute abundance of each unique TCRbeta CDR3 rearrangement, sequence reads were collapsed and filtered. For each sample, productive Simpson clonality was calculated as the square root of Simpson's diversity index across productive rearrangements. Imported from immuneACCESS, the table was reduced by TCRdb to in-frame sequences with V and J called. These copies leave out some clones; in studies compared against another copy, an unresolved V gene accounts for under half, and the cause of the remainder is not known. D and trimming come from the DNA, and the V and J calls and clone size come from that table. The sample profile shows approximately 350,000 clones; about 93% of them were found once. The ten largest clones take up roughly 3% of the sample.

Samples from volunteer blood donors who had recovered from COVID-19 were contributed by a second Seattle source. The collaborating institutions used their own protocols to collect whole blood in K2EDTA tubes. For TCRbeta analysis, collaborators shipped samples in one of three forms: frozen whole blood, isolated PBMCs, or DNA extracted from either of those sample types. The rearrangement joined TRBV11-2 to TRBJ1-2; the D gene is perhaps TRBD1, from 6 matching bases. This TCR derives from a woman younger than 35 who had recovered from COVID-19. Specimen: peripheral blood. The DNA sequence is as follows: TGTGCCAGCAGCCCAGGGACAAGATATGGCTACACCTTC. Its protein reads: CASSPGTRYGYTF.